The following is a TCR beta chain sequence with its context. Seattle cases were enrolled at active infection and followed longitudinally. The sample belongs to a study of blood T cell repertoires in COVID-19. Study-wide context: T cells, B-cell-depleted T cells, or PBMCs supplied cDNA or gDNA.

Germline lookup yields CDR1 MGHRA and CDR2 YSYEKL. Trimming at V came to 4 bases and at J to 2 bases, leaving 4 bases not matched to a gene. CDR3 length: 14 residues. Sequencing used immunoSEQ multiplex PCR; TCRdb keeps in-frame clones, though not all of them. Of about 96,000 clones in the sample, 80% to 90% were seen once. The sample consisted of peripheral blood. The chain carries TRBV4-1 and TRBJ2-7; 8 nucleotides match TRBD1. The origin of this receptor is a human donor with COVID-19, enrolled during active disease. The donor label of this sample is uncertain. CDR3 residues: CASSLDRATYEQYF. The CDR3 coding sequence is TGCGCCAGCAGCCTGGACAGGGCAACCTACGAGCAGTACTTC.